The 32 T cell receptor beta chains presented below share a single source sample, sequenced in a study of molecular identifiers for immune sequencing clone quantification. TCRdb called the PCR reads again in MiXCR, with one record for every CDR3 protein. The top ten hold about 4.1% of the sample, which has roughly 55,000 distinct CDR3 sequences, roughly a third seen once. The sample was naive CD8+ T cells from blood, with Jurkat cell RNA spiked in. Regarding subset: FACS-sorted CD8+CD4-CCR7+CD45RA+ naive T cells. These TCRs come from a human donor in good health. Some libraries in this study had Jurkat cell RNA spiked in.

In the case of this clonotype: This may be a read error: a much more frequent sequence differs by one nucleotide. The gene calls are TRBV6-5 and TRBJ2-3, with D maybe TRBD2 (5 bases). The CDR3 loop spans 15 amino acids. Germline CDR1 MNHEY, CDR2 SVGAGI. V dropped 2 bases and J dropped 8 bases, with 17 bases sitting between them. The CDR3 region has the DNA TGTGCCAGCAGTTACGGCCGAGGGAGCGCAGGTACGCAGTATTTT. Its protein product is CASSYGRGSAGTQYF.

On this clonotype: A much larger clone sits a single nucleotide away, making a read error possible. The CDR3 coding sequence is TGTGCCACCACGGACTGTTTATATCAGCCCCAGCATTTT. Translated, it gives CATTDCLYQPQHF. This sequence joins TRBV6-2 or TRBV6-3 and TRBJ1-5, with D hard to call. The CDR3 is made up of 13 amino acids. The V and J ends lost 10 bases and 5 bases respectively, with 15 bases between them. Germline-derived CDR1 and CDR2 are MNHEY and SVGEGT.

About this clonotype itself: This may stem from a read error, because a much larger clone lies one nucleotide away. The chain joins TRBV27 to TRBJ2-5, with TRBD1 identical over 9 bases. Germline CDR1 MNHEY, CDR2 SMNVEV (reference sequence). The J segment lost 9 bases and the V segment lost 8 bases, leaving 13 bases of the junction unmatched. This CDR3 spans 14 amino acids. As DNA, the CDR3 is TGTGCCAGCGGTGCCGGGACAGGGTCATTGGCCCAGTACTTC. Translating it yields CASGAGTGSLAQYF.

This clonotype was picked up a small number of times. The J gene is TRBJ2-3, the V gene TRBV20-1; TRBD2 matches 13 bases. CDR1 is DFQATT and CDR2 is SNEGSKA in the germline V gene (reference sequence). The trim removed 6 bases at V and 5 bases at J, leaving 8 bases unmatched. This CDR3 has 15 residues. CDR3 sequence reads: CSASTSGRAGDTQYF. The DNA for the CDR3 is TGCAGTGCCAGTACTAGCGGGAGGGCTGGAGATACGCAGTATTTT.

Comments on this clonotype: A much larger clone sits a single nucleotide away, making a read error possible. The chain combines TRBV28 with TRBJ2-7; D may be TRBD2 (6 bases). This CDR3 contains 14 residues. CDR1 MDHEN and CDR2 SYDVKM come from the germline V gene. Here the CDR3 reads CASSFLAPAYKQYF. The CDR3 region has the DNA TGTGCCAGCAGTTTCCTAGCGCCGGCCTACAAGCAGTACTTC.

A few counts support this clonotype. V is TRBV11-2 and J is TRBJ2-1; 9 positions match TRBD2. This CDR3 contains 18 residues. Trimming cost V 5 bases and J 6 bases; bases outside gene matches: 17. Germline CDR1 is SGHAT and CDR2 is FQNNGV. Written as DNA, the CDR3 is TGTGCCAGCAGCCCCTACCATAGCGGGAGTGAGGGGAGCAATGAGCAGTTCTTC. Translated, it gives CASSPYHSGSEGSNEQFF. Full variable domain (missing parts from reference TRBV11-2 and TRBJ2-1): EAGVAQSPRYKIIEKRQSVAFWCNPISGHATLYWYQQILGQGPKLLIQFQNNGVVDDSQLPKDRFSAERLKGVDSTLKIQPAKLEDSAVYLCASSPYHSGSEGSNEQFFGPGTRLTVL.

As regards this clonotype: The conserved final phenylalanine or tryptophan is absent from the CDR3, which likely points to a read error. V and J are TRBV4-2 and TRBJ1-5; D is undetermined. The V end lost 1 base, the J end lost 0 bases, and 10 bases lay between the germline ends. Looked up from germline, CDR1 is LGHNA and CDR2 is YNFKEQ. The CDR3 has 16 residues. CDR3 region: CASSQAQRDSNQPQHC. In nucleotides, the CDR3 is TGTGCCAGCAGCCAAGCCCAGCGGGATAGCAATCAGCCCCAGCATTGT.

The rearrangement uses TRBV11-1 and TRBJ2-5, with 15 bases fitting TRBD2. CDR1 and CDR2 (germline): SGHAT, FQDESV (reference sequence). The CDR3 has 18 residues. J gave up 2 bases and V 3 bases, and 7 bases lay outside the gene matches. The CDR3 region is CASSFQPGLAGGQETQYF. In DNA, the CDR3 is TGTGCCAGCAGCTTTCAACCGGGACTAGCGGGAGGTCAAGAGACCCAGTACTTC.

This chain uses TRBV28 with TRBJ1-4; 7 nucleotides line up with TRBD1. The CDR3 is 14 amino acids. V dropped 3 bases and J dropped 8; count of bases not matched to a gene: 6. Germline values: CDR1 MDHEN, CDR2 SYDVKM. CDR3 nucleotides: TGTGCCAGCAGTTTGGAACAGGGGAAGGAAAAACTGTTTTTT. Translating gives CASSLEQGKEKLFF. The full variable domain, in which reference TRBV28 and TRBJ1-4 provide the parts outside the CDR3, is DVKVTQSSRYLVKRTGEKVFLECVQDMDHENMFWYRQDPGLGLRLIYFSYDVKMKEKGDIPEGYSVSREKKERFSLILESASTNQTSMYLCASSLEQGKEKLFFGSGTQLSVL.

The chain is built from TRBV5-1 and TRBJ2-3; TRBD2 agrees at 10 bases. CDR1 and CDR2 from the germline V gene are SGHRS and YFSETQ. J lost 0 bases, V lost 4 bases, and 8 bases had no gene match. CDR3 length equals 17 residues. CDR3 sequence reads: CASSPTGLADSTDTQYF. The CDR3 nucleotides read TGCGCCAGCAGCCCGACCGGACTAGCGGATAGCACAGATACGCAGTATTTT.

V is TRBV6-5 and J is TRBJ2-5; tentatively, D is TRBD2 (6 bases). The CDR3 consists of 13 residues. Germline CDR1 MNHEY, CDR2 SVGAGI. Trimming pared 2 bases from V and 5 bases from J, leaving 9 bases between. The CDR3 loop is CASSYGSGETQYF. The CDR3 DNA sequence: TGTGCCAGCAGTTACGGTAGCGGCGAGACCCAGTACTTC.

This clonotype showed up just a few times. This chain uses TRBV28 with TRBJ1-1, with D unclear. V lost 7 bases and J 4 bases, leaving 13 bases between the germline ends. The CDR3 has 13 residues. The V gene's germline CDR1 is MDHEN and CDR2 SYDVKM. CDR3 DNA sequence: TGTGCCAGCATGATCGGGATAAGCACTGAAGCTTTCTTT. Amino acids: CASMIGISTEAFF.

This clonotype has just a few counts. This chain uses TRBV7-3 with TRBJ2-1; the D is unclear. The CDR3 is made up of 13 amino acids. Germline CDR1 and CDR2: SGHTA and FQGTGA. The V end lost 2 bases, the J end lost 8 bases, and 10 bases lay between the germline ends. The CDR3 region has the DNA TGTGCCAGCAGCTTAGTGGGTAGGGATGAGCAGTTCTTC. Protein: CASSLVGRDEQFF.

Notes on this clonotype: A much more abundant neighbour one base away suggests this may be a read error. The chain combines TRBV5-1 with TRBJ1-1; D uncertain. Trimming left V 0 bases short and J 1 base short, with 7 bases between. This CDR3 has 14 residues. Germline CDR1 is SGHRS and CDR2 is YFSETQ. CDR3 protein: CASSLDGENTEAFF. The CDR3, as DNA: TGCGCCAGCAGCTTGGATGGGGAGAACACTGAAGCTTTCTTT. The entire variable domain, with the rest obtained from reference TRBV5-1 and TRBJ1-1, is as follows: KAGVTQTPRYLIKTRGQQVTLSCSPISGHRSVSWYQQTPGQGLQFLFEYFSETQRNKGNFPGRFSGRQFSNSRSEMNVSTLELGDSALYLCASSLDGENTEAFFGQGTRLTVV.

To note about this clonotype: A much larger clone differs by one base, so this may be a read error. The chain has TRBV9 and TRBJ2-7; 7 positions agree with TRBD2. The CDR3 extends over 15 amino acids. V lost 4 bases, J lost 1 base, and 8 bases stayed unmatched. Germline CDR1 reads SGDLS; CDR2 reads YYNGEE. In DNA, the CDR3 is TGTGCCAGCAGCCCCGCTAGCGGTCAGTCCTACGAGCAGTACTTC. This translates into CASSPASGQSYEQYF.

There are a few counts of this clonotype. This chain connects TRBV28 to TRBJ2-3; D uncertain. Per germline, CDR1 MDHEN and CDR2 SYDVKM. The ends were cut back, 3 bases at V and 0 bases at J, with 7 bases in the middle. The CDR3 runs 14 residues. In nucleotides, the CDR3 is TGTGCCAGCAGTTTCTCGACTAGCACAGATACGCAGTATTTT. It encodes CASSFSTSTDTQYF.

The gene calls are TRBV12-3 or TRBV12-4 and TRBJ1-2; no reliable D call. The CDR3 consists of 13 residues. Trimming shortened V by 5 bases and J by 4 bases, and 11 bases separated the two germline ends. CDR3 sequence: CASSQRHSYGYTF. As DNA, the CDR3 is TGTGCCAGCAGTCAAAGGCACAGCTATGGCTACACCTTC.

In this sample, this clonotype turned up many times. The V call is TRBV12-3 or TRBV12-4, the J call TRBJ1-1; D unclear. The CDR3 is 10 amino acids. V lost 8 bases to trimming and J lost 3 bases, with 4 bases between them. The CDR3 protein is CASGDTEAFF. DNA of the CDR3: TGTGCCAGCGGGGACACTGAAGCTTTCTTT.

This clonotype was detected many times. The chain employs TRBV28 and TRBJ2-5; no reliable D call. The CDR3 has 14 amino acids. Per germline, CDR1 MDHEN and CDR2 SYDVKM. Trimming took 3 bases from V and 1 from J, leaving 9 bases between them. The CDR3 loop reads CASSLPLGQETQYF. The CDR3 DNA follows: TGTGCCAGCAGTTTGCCCTTAGGCCAAGAGACCCAGTACTTC.

V is TRBV20-1 and J is TRBJ2-2; 9 bases agree with TRBD2. This CDR3 has 12 amino acids. V shed 7 bases and J 3 bases; nucleotides not matched to a gene: 0. CDR1 and CDR2 from the germline V gene are DFQATT and SNEGSKA (reference sequence). CDR3 in amino acids: CSGLADTGELFF. The CDR3 bases are TGCAGTGGACTAGCGGACACCGGGGAGCTGTTTTTT.

This clonotype turned up a few times. The rearrangement joins TRBV27 to TRBJ2-5; a weak D match, TRBD1 (6 bases). This CDR3 has 16 residues. V was shortened by 8 bases and J by 4 bases, with 23 bases between the two germline ends. Germline V gene lookup returns CDR1 MNHEY and CDR2 SMNVEV (reference sequence). The CDR3 DNA sequence: TGTGCCAGCTCCTTGGGGGTTACAGGGATCGGAGAGACCCAGTACTTC. Its protein is CASSLGVTGIGETQYF.

This chain links TRBV7-3 with TRBJ2-2, with D tentatively TRBD1 (5 bases). The V end lost 1 base, the J end lost 4 bases, and 16 bases lay between the germline ends. CDR1 and CDR2 from the germline V gene are SGHTA and FQGTGA. This CDR3 comprises 17 residues. The CDR3 region is CASSLSPGWSSTGELFF. The CDR3, as DNA: TGTGCCAGCAGCTTAAGTCCAGGGTGGAGTTCCACCGGGGAGCTGTTTTTT.

This clonotype was picked up many times. This chain uses TRBV15 with TRBJ1-1; D not resolved. The CDR3 is 14 amino acids. Germline values: CDR1 LNHNV, CDR2 YYDKDF (reference sequence). Trimming shortened V by 0 bases and J by 1 base, and 6 bases separated the two germline ends. The CDR3 bases are TGTGCCACCAGCAGAGAAAGGGAGAACACTGAAGCTTTCTTT. Encoded protein: CATSRERENTEAFF.

A word on this clonotype: Just one base apart from a much larger clone, this may be a read error. The chain is built from TRBV28 and TRBJ1-2, with D possibly TRBD1 on 6 matching bases. The germline V gene encodes CDR1 MDHEN and CDR2 SYDVKM. There are 15 residues in the CDR3. DNA for the CDR3: TGTGCCAGCAGTTTACGGACAGTCCCGAACTATAGCTACACCTTC. Translating it yields CASSLRTVPNYSYTF.

The CDR3: CATHPTLSNEQFF. The CDR3 nucleotides are TGTGCCACCCACCCGACCCTCTCCAATGAGCAGTTCTTC. This rearrangement joins TRBV12-3 or TRBV12-4 to TRBJ2-1; D unclear. The CDR3 totals 13 residues. Trimming left V 10 bases short and J 6 bases short, with 16 bases between.

This clonotype has at least ten counts. The chain joins TRBV13 to TRBJ1-1; D is undetermined. This CDR3 region has 13 residues. The germline gives CDR1 PRHDT, CDR2 FYEKMQ (reference sequence). V lost 5 bases to trimming and J lost 7 bases, with 14 bases between them. Written as DNA, the CDR3 is TGTGCCAGCAGCCCGAGGGTGTCCGGTGAAGCTTTCTTT. Its translation: CASSPRVSGEAFF.

V and J are TRBV7-8 and TRBJ2-2; D perhaps matches TRBD1 (5 bases). Trimming left V 1 base short and J 6 bases short, with 15 bases between. Germline values: CDR1 SGHVS, CDR2 FQNEAQ. CDR3 length: 16 residues. CDR3 DNA: TGTGCCAGCAGCTTAGGTCCCAGGGCCTGGGCCGGGGAGCTGTTTTTT. Translating gives CASSLGPRAWAGELFF.

The chain joins TRBV10-3 to TRBJ2-2, with 8 bases lining up with TRBD2. Germline V lookup: CDR1 ENHRY, CDR2 SYGVKD. Trimming cost V 0 bases and J 2 bases; bases outside gene matches: 5. CDR3 length equals 17 residues. The CDR3 DNA sequence: TGTGCCATCAGTGAGTCGCGGCTAGCGGGTAACACCGGGGAGCTGTTTTTT. Its translation: CAISESRLAGNTGELFF.

This rearrangement joins TRBV5-6 to TRBJ2-7; D ambiguous. The CDR3 length is 12 residues. V was shortened by 4 bases and J by 6 bases, with 11 bases between the two germline ends. Per germline, CDR1 SGHDT and CDR2 YYEEEE. This chain's CDR3 is CASSQDRREQYF. The DNA of the CDR3 is TGTGCCAGCAGCCAGGACCGGCGCGAGCAGTACTTC.

The chain carries TRBV29-1 and TRBJ2-3; 9 nucleotides match TRBD2. Germline CDR1 SQVTM, CDR2 ANQGSEA. J gave up 2 bases and V 6 bases, and 3 bases lay outside the gene matches. The CDR3 length is 13 residues. The CDR3 DNA reads as TGCAGCGTCCTAGCGGGGATCACAGATACGCAGTATTTT. Translating it yields CSVLAGITDTQYF.

The gene calls are TRBV7-9 and TRBJ2-7; tentative D call: TRBD2 (6 bases). V lost 5 bases, J lost 5 bases, and 16 bases lay in between. This CDR3 contains 14 residues. Germline V CDR1 and CDR2: SEHNR, FQNEAQ (reference sequence). The CDR3: CASSPGLSRDEQYF. CDR3 sequence (DNA): TGTGCCAGCAGCCCGGGACTTTCTAGGGACGAGCAGTACTTC.

Comment on this clonotype: This clone may be a read error of a much larger clone one base away. The J gene is TRBJ2-3, the V gene TRBV20-1, with 9 positions matching TRBD2. Germline V CDR1 and CDR2: DFQATT, SNEGSKA (reference sequence). The CDR3 loop spans 14 amino acids. CDR3 DNA sequence: TGCAGTGCTGAGACTAGCGGAAGCACAGATACGCAGAATTTT. Residues: CSAETSGSTDTQNF.